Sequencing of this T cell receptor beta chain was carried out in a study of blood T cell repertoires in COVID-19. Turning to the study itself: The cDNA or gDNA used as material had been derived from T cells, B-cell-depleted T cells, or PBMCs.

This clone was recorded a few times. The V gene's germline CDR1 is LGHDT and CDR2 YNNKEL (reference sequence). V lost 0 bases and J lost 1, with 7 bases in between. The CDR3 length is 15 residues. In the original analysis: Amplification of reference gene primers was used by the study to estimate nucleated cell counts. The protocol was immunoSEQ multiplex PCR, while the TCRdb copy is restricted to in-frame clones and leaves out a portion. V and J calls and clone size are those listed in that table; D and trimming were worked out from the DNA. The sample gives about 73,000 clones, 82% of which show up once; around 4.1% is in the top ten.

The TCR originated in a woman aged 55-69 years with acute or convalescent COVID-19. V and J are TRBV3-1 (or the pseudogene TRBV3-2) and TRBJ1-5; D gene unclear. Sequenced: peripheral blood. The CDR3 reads CASSQERLSNQPQHF. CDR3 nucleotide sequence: TGTGCCAGCAGCCAAGAGAGGCTCAGCAATCAGCCCCAGCATTTT.